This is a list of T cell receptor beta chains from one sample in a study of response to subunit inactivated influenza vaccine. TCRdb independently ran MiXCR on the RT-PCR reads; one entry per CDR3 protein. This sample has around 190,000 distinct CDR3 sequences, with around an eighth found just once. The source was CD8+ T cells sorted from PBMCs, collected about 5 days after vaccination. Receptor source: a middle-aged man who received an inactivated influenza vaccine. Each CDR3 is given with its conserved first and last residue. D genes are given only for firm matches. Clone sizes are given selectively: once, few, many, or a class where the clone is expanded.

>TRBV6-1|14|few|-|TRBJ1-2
CASSIDRRDYGYTF
TGTGCCAGCAGTATAGACAGGCGGGACTATGGCTACACCTTC
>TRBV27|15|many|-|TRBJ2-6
CASSLSGVGANVLTF
TGTGCCAGCAGTTTATCAGGGGTCGGGGCCAACGTCCTGACTTTC
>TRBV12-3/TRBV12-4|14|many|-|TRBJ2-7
CASSSELPSYEQYF
TGTGCCAGCAGTAGTGAGCTACCCTCCTACGAGCAGTACTTC
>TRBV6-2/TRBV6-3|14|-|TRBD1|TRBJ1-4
CASSSQGTIEKLFF
TGTGCCAGCAGTTCACAGGGGACAATTGAAAAACTGTTTTTT
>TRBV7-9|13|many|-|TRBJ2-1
CASSLGGSNEQFF
TGTGCCAGCAGCTTAGGAGGGAGCAATGAGCAGTTCTTC
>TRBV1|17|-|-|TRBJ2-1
CTSSQDHPSGAPNEQFF
TGCACCAGCAGCCAAGATCACCCTAGCGGGGCGCCAAATGAGCAGTTCTTC
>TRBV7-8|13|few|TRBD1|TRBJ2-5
CASSPSAGGTQYF
TGTGCCAGCAGCCCCAGTGCAGGGGGGACCCAGTACTTC
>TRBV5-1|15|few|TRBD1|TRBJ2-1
CASSQGTGGPNEQFF
TGCGCCAGCAGCCAAGGGACAGGGGGGCCTAATGAGCAGTTCTTC
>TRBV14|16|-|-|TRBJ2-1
CASNQGRTLGYNEQFF
TGTGCCAGCAACCAAGGAAGGACACTCGGCTACAATGAGCAGTTCTTC
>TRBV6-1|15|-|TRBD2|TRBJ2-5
CASTHGGGNQETQYF
TGTGCCAGCACACACGGCGGGGGTAATCAAGAGACCCAGTACTTC
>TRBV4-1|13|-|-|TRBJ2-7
CASSHYGGYEQYF
TGCGCCAGCAGCCACTACGGGGGTTACGAGCAGTACTTC
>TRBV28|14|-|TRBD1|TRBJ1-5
CASRPTGDGQPQHF
TGTGCCAGCAGGCCGACAGGGGACGGTCAGCCCCAGCATTTT
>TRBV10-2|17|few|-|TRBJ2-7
CASSDYEGGTSSYEQYF
TGCGCCAGCAGTGACTATGAGGGGGGGACCAGCTCCTACGAGCAGTACTTC
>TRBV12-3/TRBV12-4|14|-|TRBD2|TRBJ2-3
CASSLLADTDTQYF
TGTGCCAGCAGTTTACTAGCGGACACAGATACGCAGTATTTT
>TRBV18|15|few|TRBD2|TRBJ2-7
CASSPIGAGAGEQYF
TGTGCCAGCTCACCCATTGGGGCGGGAGCAGGGGAGCAGTACTTC
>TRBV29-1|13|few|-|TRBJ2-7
CSVRPGHSYEQYF
TGCAGCGTTCGTCCGGGACACTCCTACGAGCAGTACTTC
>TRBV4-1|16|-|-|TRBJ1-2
CASSQDGDGRQEGYTF
TGCGCCAGCAGCCAAGATGGGGACGGTAGACAGGAGGGCTACACCTTC
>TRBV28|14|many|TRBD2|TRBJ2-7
CASRRLAPAYEQYF
TGTGCCAGCAGACGACTAGCGCCCGCCTACGAGCAGTACTTC
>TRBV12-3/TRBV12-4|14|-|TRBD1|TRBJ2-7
CASSLDPGGYEQYF
TGTGCCAGCAGTTTAGATCCAGGGGGTTACGAGCAGTACTTC
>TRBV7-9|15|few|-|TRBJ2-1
CASSLAGNAYNEQFF
TGTGCCAGCAGCTTAGCGGGGAACGCCTACAATGAGCAGTTCTTC
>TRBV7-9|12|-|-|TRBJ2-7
CASSPTGREQYF
TGTGCCAGCAGCCCGACAGGGAGGGAGCAGTACTTC
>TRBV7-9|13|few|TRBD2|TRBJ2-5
CASSPTSLETQYF
TGTGCCAGCAGCCCGACTAGCCTGGAGACCCAGTACTTC
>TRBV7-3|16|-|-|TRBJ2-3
CASSTGPGEGTDTQYF
TGTGCCAGCAGCACCGGCCCTGGGGAGGGCACAGATACGCAGTATTTT
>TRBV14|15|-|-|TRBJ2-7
CASSQDWGLPYEQYF
TGTGCCAGCAGCCAAGATTGGGGGTTGCCCTACGAGCAGTACTTC
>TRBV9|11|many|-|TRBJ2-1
CASSGGNEQFF
TGTGCCAGCAGTGGGGGAAATGAGCAGTTCTTC
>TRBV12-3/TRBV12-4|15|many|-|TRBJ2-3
CASSLGGLPPNTQYF
TGTGCCAGCAGTTTAGGAGGTCTCCCCCCAAATACGCAGTATTTT
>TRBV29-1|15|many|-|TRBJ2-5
CSVEGYGERQETQYF
TGCAGCGTTGAAGGCTACGGGGAGAGGCAAGAGACCCAGTACTTC
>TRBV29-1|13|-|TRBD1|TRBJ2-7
CSAGQGPADEQYF
TGCAGCGCTGGACAGGGTCCGGCTGACGAGCAGTACTTC
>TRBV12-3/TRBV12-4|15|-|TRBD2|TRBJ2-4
CASSRIPGGGNIQYF
TGTGCCAGCAGCCGCATCCCTGGGGGGGGAAACATTCAGTACTTC
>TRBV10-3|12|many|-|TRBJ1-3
CAIQDKGNTIYF
TGTGCCATCCAGGATAAAGGAAACACCATATATTTT
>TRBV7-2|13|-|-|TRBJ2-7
CASSLKGSYEQYF
TGTGCCAGCAGCTTAAAGGGCAGCTACGAGCAGTACTTC